This T cell receptor (beta chain) was profiled in a study of shared clonotypes between healthy human individuals. At the level of the study: The study drew on two women and a few men aged 18 to 49 as donors. CD4 naive and CD4 memory each took three plates per donor, while CD8 naive took two and CD8 memory one.

Trimming took off 3 bases at V and 3 bases at J, with 5 bases between the two ends. Germline V CDR1 and CDR2: SGDLS, YYNGEE. CDR3 length: 12 amino acids. TCRdb's table, derived via immunoSEQ multiplex PCR, lists solely in-frame clones and lacks some. Seen here are about 2 million clones, 85% to 95% observed once, and the top ten hold 1% to 1.5%. CD45RO-negative CD8 cells positively selected for CCR7 made up the naive population, which excluded terminally differentiated effector memory CD45RA+ cells. Material for sequencing was naive CD8+ T cells sorted from blood. This TCR came from a man aged 18 to 30 in good health. The genes are TRBV9 and TRBJ2-3, with no clear D. This CDR3 is CASSELTDTQYF. Here the CDR3 DNA reads TGTGCCAGCAGCGAGTTAACAGATACGCAGTATTTT.